The 8 T cell receptor beta chains below come from one sample, sequenced in a study of blood T cells in healthy people across ages. Alongside a J-beta primer mix, a sample-barcoded 5' primer served in a second PCR lasting roughly 7 to 11 cycles. TCRdb recomputed calls from the 5' RACE reads with MiXCR, one row per CDR3 protein. The sample gives roughly 1.7 million distinct CDR3 sequences, 30% to 40% of which show up once; 11% is in the top ten. The source material was blood. Receptors originate from a woman aged 25 to 39 in good health.

This clonotype came up many times. The rearrangement joins TRBV29-1 to TRBJ2-3; D is perhaps TRBD1 (6 bases). V lost 3 bases and J 2 bases, leaving 12 bases between the germline ends. Germline CDR1 is SQVTM and CDR2 is ANQGSEA. CDR3 length: 14 amino acids. CDR3 DNA sequence: TGCAGCGTTGATTCACAGGGCGCCACAGATACGCAGTATTTT. It codes for CSVDSQGATDTQYF.

This clonotype was seen a handful of times. V usage is TRBV28 and J usage is TRBJ2-3, with 7 bases aligning to TRBD2. The CDR3 contains 14 residues. V gave up 8 bases and J gave up 2 bases; unmatched junction bases: 7. The germline V gene has CDR1 MDHEN and CDR2 SYDVKM. The CDR3 region has the DNA TGTGCCAGCGAGACTAGCAGACACACAGATACGCAGTATTTT. Its protein is CASETSRHTDTQYF.

In its sample, this clonotype was seen a few times. V is TRBV5-1 and J is TRBJ2-5, with 7 bases matching TRBD2. This CDR3 is 15 amino acids long. Germline V CDR1 and CDR2: SGHRS, YFSETQ. Trimming at V came to 4 bases and at J to 2 bases, leaving 8 bases not matched to a gene. This CDR3 reads CASSEGRGIQETQYF. The CDR3 DNA reads TGCGCCAGCAGCGAGGGGCGGGGGATACAAGAGACCCAGTACTTC.

V gene TRBV20-1 combines with J gene TRBJ2-1; 8 bases align to TRBD2. In germline, CDR1 is DFQATT, CDR2 SNEGSKA (reference sequence). The CDR3 loop spans 11 amino acids. The V segment lost 5 bases and the J segment 12 bases; nucleotides outside the gene matches: 6. The CDR3 sequence: CSAGGLAGQFF. Written as DNA, the CDR3 is TGCAGTGCTGGAGGACTAGCCGGGCAGTTCTTC.

This clonotype appeared many times. This rearrangement joins TRBV5-1 to TRBJ2-3; 11 bases match TRBD2. The CDR3 is 17 residues long. Unmatched junction bases numbered 10, after V lost 4 bases and J lost 3 bases. Germline-derived CDR1 and CDR2 are SGHRS and YFSETQ. CDR3 bases: TGCGCCAGCAGCCACAGAGTAGCGGGGGGGCTGACAGATACGCAGTATTTT. Translated, it gives CASSHRVAGGLTDTQYF.

The genes are TRBV27 and TRBJ1-2; the match to TRBD1 covers 7 bases. The CDR3 length is 16 residues. V lost 5 bases, J lost 8 bases, and 17 bases stayed unmatched. Germline CDR1 and CDR2: MNHEY and SMNVEV (reference sequence). CDR3 residues: CASSTNRQGPLRGYTF. For the CDR3, the DNA is TGTGCCAGCAGTACTAACAGACAGGGCCCTCTGAGGGGCTACACCTTC.

The rearrangement uses TRBV20-1 and TRBJ2-5; 8 bases match TRBD2. Germline V gene lookup returns CDR1 DFQATT and CDR2 SNEGSKA (reference sequence). The length of the CDR3 is 14 residues. V lost 6 bases to trimming and J lost 1 base; unmatched junction nucleotides: 7. CDR3 sequence (DNA): TGCAGTGCGAAAGCGGGAGACGGCCAAGAGACCCAGTACTTC. Its protein is CSAKAGDGQETQYF.

The chain couples TRBV6-6 to TRBJ2-7; 7 positions match TRBD1. Germline assignment: CDR1 MNHNY and CDR2 SVGAGI (reference sequence). Germline trimming cut 6 bases from V and 5 bases from J; bases unmatched to any gene: 7. This CDR3 is 13 amino acids long. The CDR3 DNA follows: TGTGCCAGCAGCGAGACAGGGATCCACGAGCAGTACTTC. This codes for CASSETGIHEQYF.